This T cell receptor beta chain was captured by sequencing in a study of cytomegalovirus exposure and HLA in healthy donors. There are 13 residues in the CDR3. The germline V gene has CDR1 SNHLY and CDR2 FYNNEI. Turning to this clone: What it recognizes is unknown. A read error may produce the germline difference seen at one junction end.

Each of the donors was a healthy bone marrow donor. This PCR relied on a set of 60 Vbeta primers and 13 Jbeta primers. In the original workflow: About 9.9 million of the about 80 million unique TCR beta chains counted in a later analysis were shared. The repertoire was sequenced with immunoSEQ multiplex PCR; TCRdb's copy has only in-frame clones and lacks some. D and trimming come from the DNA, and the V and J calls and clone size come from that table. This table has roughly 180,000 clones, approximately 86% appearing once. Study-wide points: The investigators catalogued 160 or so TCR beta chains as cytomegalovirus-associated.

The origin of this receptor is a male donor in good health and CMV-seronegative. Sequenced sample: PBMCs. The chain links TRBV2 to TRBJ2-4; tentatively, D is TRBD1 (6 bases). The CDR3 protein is CASSEARAGEIGF. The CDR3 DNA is TGTGCCAGCAGTGAAGCTAGGGCAGGGGAAATTGGCTTC.